Following are 6 T cell receptor beta chains from one sample sequenced in a study of OX40 agonist ivuxolimab in advanced cancers. Using immunoSEQ multiplex PCR, the repertoire was profiled, and TCRdb retains in-frame clones only, with some absent. Counted here are roughly 91,000 clones, about 96% occurring once; the ten biggest clones make up just over 2%. The source was CD4+ or CD8+ T cells sorted from blood, collected in a trial of the OX40 agonist ivuxolimab. The receptors come from an adult with an advanced solid tumor such as melanoma, head and neck, liver or kidney cancer.

This clone was seen just once. The gene calls are TRBV28 and TRBJ2-3; a possible D gene is TRBD1 (5 bases). V was clipped by 6 bases and J by 2 bases, with 15 bases between them. The CDR3 length is 15 residues. From germline, CDR1 is MDHEN and CDR2 SYDVKM. CDR3 nucleotide sequence: TGTGCCAGCAGAACGTTAGTTGGGGCCACAGATACGCAGTATTTT. Its translation is CASRTLVGATDTQYF.

The chain combines TRBV11-2 with TRBJ1-4; D gene uncertain. The CDR3 extends over 14 amino acids. CDR1 and CDR2 (germline): SGHAT, FQNNGV. V gave up 2 bases and J gave up 7 bases, with 11 bases separating them. The CDR3 DNA sequence: TGTGCCAGCAGCTTAATGACATCTGGTGAAAAACTGTTTTTT. Translating it yields CASSLMTSGEKLFF.

V and J are TRBV27 and TRBJ1-2; D is possibly TRBD1 (5 bases). CDR3 length: 13 residues. V was cut by 5 bases and J by 4 bases, with 11 bases left in between. CDR1 is MNHEY, CDR2 SMNVEV, per germline (reference sequence). In nucleotides, the CDR3 is TGTGCCAGCAGTAATACAGGAGCCTATGGCTACACCTTC. Its protein product is CASSNTGAYGYTF.

This sequence joins TRBV5-6 and TRBJ2-7; D is perhaps TRBD1 or TRBD2 (5 bases each). The CDR3 consists of 17 residues. Germline CDR1 and CDR2: SGHDT and YYEEEE. V lost 1 base to trimming and J lost 7 bases, with 24 bases between them. CDR3 sequence reads: CASSLIRAAPGLREQYF. The CDR3 coding sequence is TGTGCCAGCAGCTTGATTCGGGCAGCCCCGGGGCTACGAGAGCAGTACTTC.

This rearrangement joins TRBV11-2 to TRBJ2-1, with D possibly being TRBD2 (6 bases). The CDR3 length is 12 residues. Germline CDR1 SGHAT, CDR2 FQNNGV. V lost 6 bases to trimming and J lost 8 bases, with 11 bases between them. The CDR3 sequence is CASSRGEDEQFF. For the CDR3, the DNA is TGTGCCAGCAGTCGCGGGGAAGATGAGCAGTTCTTC.

The rearrangement uses TRBV7-3 and TRBJ2-7; 8 bases agree with TRBD2. With 5 bases clipped from V and 6 bases from J, the junction kept 6 bases outside the gene matches. The V gene's germline CDR1 is SGHTA and CDR2 FQGTGA. This CDR3 region has 13 residues. Written as DNA, the CDR3 is TGTGCCAGCAGCGACAACCTAGCGGGCGAGCAGTACTTC. Amino acids: CASSDNLAGEQYF.